One and the same sample provided the 5 T cell receptor beta chains below, sequenced in a study of radiation and T cells in renal cell carcinoma. Using immunoSEQ multiplex PCR, the repertoire was profiled, and TCRdb retains in-frame clones only, with some absent. The table records 100,000 to 150,000 clones, around 80% of them present only once. As to time point: blood 2 weeks post-SBRT. Treatment reported: 15 Gy SBRT to primary tumor, nephrectomy 4 weeks later. The sequencing here drew on blood, taken from a patient whose treatment included radiotherapy and nephrectomy. The receptors were gathered from a man aged 50 or older with renal cell carcinoma.

V usage is TRBV4-1 and J usage is TRBJ2-1; D is ambiguous. This CDR3 spans 12 amino acids. V shed 4 bases and J shed 9 bases, with 10 bases lying between them. The germline gives CDR1 MGHRA, CDR2 YSYEKL. The chain's CDR3 is CASSPVPGEQFF. As DNA, the CDR3 is TGCGCCAGCAGCCCAGTGCCAGGTGAGCAGTTCTTC.

V is TRBV4-3 and J is TRBJ2-6; D is unclear. The CDR3 is 14 residues long. Germline V gene data show CDR1 as LGHNA and CDR2 as YSLEER. The ends were cut back, 1 base at V and 4 bases at J, with 5 bases in the middle. The DNA for the CDR3 is TGCGCCAGCAGCCAAGGCGCCGGGGCCAACGTCCTGACTTTC. Protein product: CASSQGAGANVLTF.

The chain uses TRBV7-2 and TRBJ1-2, with D perhaps TRBD1 (6 bases). V lost 9 bases and J lost 7, with 24 bases in between. Germline V gives CDR1 SGHTA, CDR2 FQGNSA. The CDR3 runs to 15 residues. The CDR3 region is CASQPMDSTDAGYTF. The CDR3 DNA follows: TGTGCCAGTCAACCGATGGACAGCACCGATGCTGGCTACACCTTC.

This chain uses TRBV5-1 with TRBJ1-3; D gene ambiguous. The CDR3 consists of 14 residues. The V gene lost 8 bases and the J gene lost 4 bases, with 16 bases spanning the gap. CDR1 SGHRS and CDR2 YFSETQ come from the germline V gene. CDR3 DNA: TGCGCCAGATATACGACGGGTCTGGGAAACACCATATATTTT. Protein sequence: CARYTTGLGNTIYF.

CDR3 coding DNA: TGTGCCAGCAGACAGGAAAACACCGGGGAGCTGTTTTTT. As protein: CASRQENTGELFF. The chain carries TRBV6-6 and TRBJ2-2, with D perhaps matching TRBD1 (5 bases). Between the trimmed V and J ends, which lost 6 bases and 2 bases, there was a span of 7 bases. The length of the CDR3 is 13 residues. Germline CDR1 reads MNHNY; CDR2 reads SVGAGI (reference sequence).